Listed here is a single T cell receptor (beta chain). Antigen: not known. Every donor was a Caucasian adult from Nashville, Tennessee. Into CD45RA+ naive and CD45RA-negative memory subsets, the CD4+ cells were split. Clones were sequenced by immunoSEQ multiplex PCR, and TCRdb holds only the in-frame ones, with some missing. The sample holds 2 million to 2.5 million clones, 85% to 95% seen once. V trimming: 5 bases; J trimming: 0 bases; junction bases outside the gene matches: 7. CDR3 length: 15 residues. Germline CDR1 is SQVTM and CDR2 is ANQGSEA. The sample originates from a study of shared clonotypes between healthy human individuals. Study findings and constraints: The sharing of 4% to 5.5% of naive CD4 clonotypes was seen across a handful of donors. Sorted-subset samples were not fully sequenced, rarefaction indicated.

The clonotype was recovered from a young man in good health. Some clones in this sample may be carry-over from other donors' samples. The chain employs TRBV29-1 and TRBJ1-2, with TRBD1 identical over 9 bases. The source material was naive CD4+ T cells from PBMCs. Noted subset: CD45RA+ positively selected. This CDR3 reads CSVRTDRGTNYGYTF. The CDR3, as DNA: TGCAGCGTTAGAACGGACAGGGGAACTAACTATGGCTACACCTTC.